Following are 8 T cell receptor beta chains from one sample sequenced in a study of shared clonotypes between healthy human individuals. Generated by immunoSEQ multiplex PCR, the TCRdb table keeps only in-frame clones and is missing some. The sample has 2 million to 3 million clones, roughly 93% seen once. Sequenced material: naive CD4+ T cells from PBMCs. Noted subset: CD45RA+ positively selected. These receptors were taken from a man younger than 35 in good health. Some clones in this sample may be carry-over from other donors' samples.

This clone was recorded a few times. Other DNA sequences in this specimen translate into the identical CDR3. The chain couples TRBV5-1 to TRBJ2-7; 8 bases align to TRBD1. The CDR3 spans 12 residues. The V gene's germline CDR1 is SGHRS and CDR2 YFSETQ. The junction had 2 bases not matched to a gene; V was cut back by 3 bases and J by 6 bases. The CDR3 sequence is CASSSGQGEQYF. Written as DNA, the CDR3 is TGCGCCAGCAGCTCTGGACAGGGCGAGCAGTACTTC.

The gene calls are TRBV5-4 and TRBJ2-2, with TRBD1 matching over 9 bases. CDR1 and CDR2 from the germline V gene are SGHNT and YYREEE (reference sequence). After removal of 4 bases from V and 6 bases from J, the junction contained 7 bases not matched to a gene. The CDR3 is 15 residues long. CDR3 bases: TGTGCCAGCAGCCCCCGCGGGACAGGGCCCGGGGAGCTGTTTTTT. Residues: CASSPRGTGPGELFF.

This chain joins TRBV28 and TRBJ2-1, with 9 nucleotides matching TRBD1. V shed 5 bases, J shed 5 bases, and the junction held 7 bases outside the gene matches. CDR1 is MDHEN, CDR2 SYDVKM, per germline. The CDR3 has 15 amino acids. The DNA for the CDR3 is TGTGCCAGCAGTCTTCCGGGACAGGGAAACAATGAGCAGTTCTTC. This sequence encodes CASSLPGQGNNEQFF.

This clone was counted once. The chain employs TRBV28 and TRBJ2-5; 9 bases are a match to TRBD2. V gave up 7 bases and J gave up 5 bases; unmatched junction bases: 11. The CDR3 is 15 residues long. CDR1 and CDR2 (germline): MDHEN, SYDVKM. The CDR3 DNA is TGTGCCAGCAATTCCCAGGCGGGAGGGCTGGAGACCCAGTACTTC. Translation gives CASNSQAGGLETQYF.

The chain combines TRBV28 with TRBJ2-3; D possibly corresponds to TRBD2 (6 bases). CDR3 size: 15 residues. Germline V lookup: CDR1 MDHEN, CDR2 SYDVKM. The germline V and J ends were trimmed by 2 bases and 0 bases, with 9 bases remaining between them. CDR3 nucleotide sequence: TGTGCCAGCAGTTTAGCGGGATCTAGCACAGATACGCAGTATTTT. Translated: CASSLAGSSTDTQYF.

A single count supports this clone. The rearrangement links TRBV4-2 to TRBJ2-7, with D tentatively TRBD1 (6 bases). The CDR3 contains 15 residues. Deletions cut 4 bases from V and 12 bases from J, with 25 bases between. CDR1 is LGHNA and CDR2 is YNFKEQ in the germline V gene. Here the CDR3 DNA reads TGTGCCAGCAGCCGCGAGGGTGGGACACCCTATCCGCGGTACTTC. Protein product: CASSREGGTPYPRYF.

CDR3 nucleotides: TGTGCCAGCAGTTATATAGGAGGGGATGAGCAGTTCTTC. This encodes CASSYIGGDEQFF. V gene TRBV27 combines with J gene TRBJ2-1, with D possibly being TRBD2 (6 bases). The germline V gene has CDR1 MNHEY and CDR2 SMNVEV (reference sequence). The length of the CDR3 is 13 residues. With 4 bases removed from V and 8 bases from J, the gap between germline ends came to 12 bases.

On this clone: In the same sample, other DNA sequences code for this CDR3. The V gene is TRBV4-1, the J gene TRBJ2-1, with 7 positions matching TRBD2. The CDR3 loop spans 17 amino acids. The trim removed 0 bases at V and 0 bases at J, leaving 5 bases unmatched. CDR1 and CDR2 from the germline V gene are MGHRA and YSYEKL. DNA of the CDR3: TGCGCCAGCAGCCAAGATCCGGGCGGGAGCTCCTACAATGAGCAGTTCTTC. Translating it yields CASSQDPGGSSYNEQFF.